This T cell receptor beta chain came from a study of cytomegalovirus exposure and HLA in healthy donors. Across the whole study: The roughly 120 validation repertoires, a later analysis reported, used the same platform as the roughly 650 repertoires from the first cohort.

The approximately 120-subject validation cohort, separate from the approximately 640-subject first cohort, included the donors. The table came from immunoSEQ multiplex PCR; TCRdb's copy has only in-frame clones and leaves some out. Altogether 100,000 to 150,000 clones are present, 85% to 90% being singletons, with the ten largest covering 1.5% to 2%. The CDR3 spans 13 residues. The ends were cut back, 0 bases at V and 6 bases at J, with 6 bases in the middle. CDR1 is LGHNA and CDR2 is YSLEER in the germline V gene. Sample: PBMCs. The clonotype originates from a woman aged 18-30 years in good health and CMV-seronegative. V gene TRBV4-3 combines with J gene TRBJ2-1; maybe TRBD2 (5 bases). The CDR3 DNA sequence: TGCGCCAGCAGCCAAGAAGGGAGCAATGAGCAGTTCTTC. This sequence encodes CASSQEGSNEQFF.